A selection of T cell receptor beta chains follows, all from one sample in a study of blood T cells in healthy people across ages. MiXCR was run by TCRdb on the 5' RACE reads, yielding one entry per CDR3 protein. The profile shows approximately 1.5 million distinct CDR3 sequences, about 35% of them singletons. Sequencing was performed on blood. The receptors shown here come from a young woman in good health. Each CDR3 is given with its conserved first and last residue. A D gene is named only where the DNA matches it firmly. Clone size appears in some rows only: once, few, many, or a class for an expanded clone.

clone_size j_call v_call d_call cdr3_aa cdr3_nt
few TRBJ2-3 TRBV7-2 TRBD2 CASSSLGLAGGGNTQYF TGTGCCAGCAGCTCCCTCGGACTAGCGGGAGGGGGAAATACGCAGTATTTT
. TRBJ2-7 TRBV28 . CASSRTYNEQYF TGTGCCAGCAGCCGGACCTACAATGAGCAGTACTTC
few TRBJ2-7 TRBV5-1 . CASSLVSVSYEQYF TGCGCCAGCAGCTTGGTGTCAGTTTCCTACGAGCAGTACTTC
. TRBJ1-5 TRBV28 . CASSLVESNQPQHF TGTGCCAGCAGTTTGGTCGAGAGCAATCAGCCCCAGCATTTT
. TRBJ1-5 TRBV9 . CASSVDGGSNQPQHF TGTGCCAGCAGCGTAGATGGAGGGAGCAATCAGCCCCAGCATTTT
. TRBJ2-7 TRBV9 TRBD1 CASSGAGQGSYEQYF TGTGCCAGCAGCGGCGCCGGACAGGGCTCCTACGAGCAGTACTTC
many TRBJ1-2 TRBV29-1 TRBD1 CSVLQGPNYGYTF TGCAGCGTATTACAGGGGCCCAACTATGGCTACACCTTC
. TRBJ2-3 TRBV20-1 TRBD2 CSARAPSGSTDTQYF TGCAGTGCTAGAGCGCCTAGCGGGAGTACAGATACGCAGTATTTT
. TRBJ2-4 TRBV3-1 . CASSQDRGALAKNIQYF TGTGCCAGCAGCCAAGATCGGGGGGCATTGGCCAAAAACATTCAGTACTTC
few TRBJ2-7 TRBV12-3/TRBV12-4 . CASSLRAGISYEQYF TGTGCCAGCAGCCTACGTGCAGGGATCTCCTACGAGCAGTACTTC
. TRBJ2-3 TRBV7-9 TRBD1 CASRPGEGAFWDTQYF TGTGCCAGCAGACCCGGAGAGGGGGCCTTTTGGGATACGCAGTATTTT
. TRBJ1-1 TRBV5-1 . CASSLLGGALNEAFF TGCGCCAGCAGCTTGCTCGGGGGGGCGTTGAATGAAGCTTTCTTT